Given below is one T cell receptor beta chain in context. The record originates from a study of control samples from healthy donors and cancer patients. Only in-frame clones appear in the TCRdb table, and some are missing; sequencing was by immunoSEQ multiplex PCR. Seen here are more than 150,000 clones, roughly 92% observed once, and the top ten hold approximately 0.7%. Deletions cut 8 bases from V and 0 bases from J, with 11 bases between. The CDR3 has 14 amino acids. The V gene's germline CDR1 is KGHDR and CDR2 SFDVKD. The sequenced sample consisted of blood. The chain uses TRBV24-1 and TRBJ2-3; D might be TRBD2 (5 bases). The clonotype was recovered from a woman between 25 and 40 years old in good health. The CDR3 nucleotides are TGTGCCACCAAGCTTAGCGCTAGCACAGATACGCAGTATTTT. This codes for CATKLSASTDTQYF.